The 9 T cell receptor beta chains listed next were all sequenced from one sample in a study of blood T cells in healthy people across ages. The second PCR ran roughly 6 to 11 cycles with a sample-barcoded 5' primer and J-beta primers. MiXCR was run by TCRdb on the 5' RACE reads, yielding one entry per CDR3 protein. This sample has 1.5 million to 2 million distinct CDR3 sequences, with roughly 49% found just once. Specimen: blood. Every receptor here comes from a woman in her forties in good health.

This clonotype appeared once. V gene TRBV5-1 combines with J gene TRBJ2-3; 12 bases fit TRBD2. Germline V CDR1 and CDR2: SGHRS, YFSETQ. CDR3 length: 17 residues. V lost 0 bases and J lost 5; bases outside the gene matches: 7. As DNA, the CDR3 is TGCGCCAGCAGCTTGGCCCCTAGCGGGGGGGCTAGAGATACGCAGTATTTT. Translated, it gives CASSLAPSGGARDTQYF.

CDR3 coding DNA: TGTGCCAGCAGGGCGGGATTCAGGGGGCAGCACAATGAGCAGTTCTTC. Its protein is CASRAGFRGQHNEQFF. This chain uses TRBV6-2 or TRBV6-3 with TRBJ2-1; 8 nucleotides line up with TRBD1. Germline assignment: CDR1 MNHEY and CDR2 SVGEGT. This CDR3 is built from 16 residues. V was pared by 6 bases and J by 5 bases, with 12 bases of the junction left unmatched.

CDR3 nucleotides: TGTGCCAGCAGTTTATCCCTGACACACAGGGAAGGCTACACCTTC. Its translation is CASSLSLTHREGYTF. This chain uses TRBV27 with TRBJ1-2, with D tentatively TRBD1 (6 bases). The CDR3 has 15 amino acids. V lost 0 bases, J lost 8 bases, and 16 bases lay in between. Germline V gene sequence: CDR1 MNHEY, CDR2 SMNVEV (reference sequence).

The sample holds a few counts of this clonotype. J is TRBJ2-6 and V is TRBV12-3 or TRBV12-4; 10 nucleotides agree with TRBD1. This CDR3 spans 19 amino acids. After removal of 3 bases from V and 0 bases from J, the junction contained 8 bases not matched to a gene. CDR3 DNA: TGTGCCAGCAGTTTTCCAGCGGGACAGGGGAACTCTGGGGCCAACGTCCTGACTTTC. Its protein is CASSFPAGQGNSGANVLTF.

The rearrangement joins TRBV20-1 to TRBJ1-5; maybe TRBD1 (6 bases). The V gene's germline CDR1 is DFQATT and CDR2 SNEGSKA (reference sequence). The CDR3 extends over 17 amino acids. Trimming cost V 1 base and J 7 bases, with 23 bases left between them. The CDR3 here is CSARGQVLPTFQQPQHF. CDR3 coding DNA: TGCAGTGCTAGAGGACAGGTACTACCCACCTTCCAGCAGCCCCAGCATTTT.

V gene TRBV7-9 combines with J gene TRBJ2-3; a possible D gene is TRBD1 (6 bases). CDR3 size: 15 residues. Deletions cut 6 bases from V and 7 bases from J, with 20 bases between. Germline-derived CDR1 and CDR2 are SEHNR and FQNEAQ (reference sequence). This CDR3 reads CASSQTGRGPYTQYF. CDR3 nucleotide sequence: TGTGCCAGCAGTCAAACAGGGCGCGGTCCCTATACGCAGTATTTT.

CDR3 coding DNA: TGTGCCAGCAGGGGGACTACTGTACAGACCCAGTACTTC. Its protein product is CASRGTTVQTQYF. The chain employs TRBV27 and TRBJ2-7; 7 nucleotides agree with TRBD2. The DNA matches TRBJ2-5 better at its end, which makes the J call doubtful. The germline CDR1 and CDR2 sequences are MNHEY and SMNVEV (reference sequence). The CDR3 is made up of 13 amino acids.

This clonotype was seen a few times. This chain connects TRBV9 to TRBJ2-5; TRBD2 agrees at 10 bases. V shed 6 bases, J shed 0 bases, and the junction held 5 bases outside the gene matches. In germline, CDR1 is SGDLS, CDR2 YYNGEE. CDR3 length: 15 residues. The CDR3 nucleotides are TGTGCCAGCACACTAGCGGGGACTAACCAAGAGACCCAGTACTTC. Its protein is CASTLAGTNQETQYF.

In its sample, this clonotype was seen once. The chain employs TRBV6-1 and TRBJ2-4; either TRBD1 or TRBD2 may supply D (5 bases each). The J call is uncertain, as TRBJ2-5 better fits the DNA end. The germline CDR1 and CDR2 sequences are MNHNS and SASEGT. There are 17 residues in the CDR3. This CDR3 is CASTERSLKGPQETQYF. CDR3 nucleotides: TGTGCCAGCACCGAGCGGTCTTTAAAGGGGCCCCAAGAGACCCAGTACTTC.